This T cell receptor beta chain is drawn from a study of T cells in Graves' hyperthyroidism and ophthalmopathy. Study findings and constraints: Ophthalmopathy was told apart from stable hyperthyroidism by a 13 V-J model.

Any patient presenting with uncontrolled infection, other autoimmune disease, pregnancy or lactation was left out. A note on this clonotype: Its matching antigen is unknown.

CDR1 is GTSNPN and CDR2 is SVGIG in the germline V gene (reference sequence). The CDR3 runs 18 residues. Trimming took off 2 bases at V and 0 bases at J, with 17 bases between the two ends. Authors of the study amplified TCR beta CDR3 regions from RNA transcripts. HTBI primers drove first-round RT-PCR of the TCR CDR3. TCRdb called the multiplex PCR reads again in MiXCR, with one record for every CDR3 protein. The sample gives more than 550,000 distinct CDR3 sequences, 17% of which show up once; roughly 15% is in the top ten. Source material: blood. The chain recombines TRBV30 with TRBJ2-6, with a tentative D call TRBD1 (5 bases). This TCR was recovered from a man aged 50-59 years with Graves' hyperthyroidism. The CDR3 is CAWSLGARPYSGANVLTF. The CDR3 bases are TGTGCCTGGAGTTTAGGGGCGCGACCCTACTCTGGGGCCAACGTCCTGACTTTC.